The next 23 T cell receptor beta chains were all read from a single sample in a study of control samples from healthy donors and cancer patients. Profiling relied on immunoSEQ multiplex PCR, and the TCRdb table lists in-frame clones only, not all of them. The sample carries some 110,000 clones, roughly 91% recorded once. The specimen sequenced was blood. These receptors were collected from a woman aged 70-85 years in good health.

The V and J genes are TRBV2 and TRBJ2-3; D unresolved. Trimming took 7 bases from V and 0 from J, leaving 8 bases between them. Per the germline V gene, CDR1 is SNHLY and CDR2 is FYNNEI. This CDR3 comprises 13 residues. The CDR3 protein is CASIPGSTDTQYF. CDR3 sequence (DNA): TGTGCCAGCATACCCGGGAGCACAGATACGCAGTATTTT.

The chain employs TRBV4-3 and TRBJ2-2, with D possibly TRBD2 on 5 matching bases. The V and J ends lost 5 bases and 2 bases respectively, with 12 bases between them. Germline CDR1 and CDR2: LGHNA and YSLEER. CDR3 length equals 15 residues. The CDR3 DNA reads as TGCGCCAGCAGCATCGAGCGGACCAACACCGGGGAGCTGTTTTTT. Amino acids: CASSIERTNTGELFF.

This sequence joins TRBV6-5 and TRBJ1-5, with 7 bases identical to TRBD1. J was trimmed by 4 bases and V by 2 bases; bases with no gene match: 8. This CDR3 comprises 16 residues. Germline CDR1 MNHEY, CDR2 SVGAGI. CDR3 bases: TGTGCCAGCAGTTACGGTGGGGACAGTTTGAATCAGCCCCAGCATTTT. This codes for CASSYGGDSLNQPQHF.

In its sample, this clone was seen many times. This rearrangement joins TRBV19 to TRBJ1-1; tentatively, D is TRBD1 (6 bases). CDR1 is LNHDA and CDR2 is SQIVND in the germline V gene (reference sequence). Trimming removed 5 bases at V and 0 bases at J, with 19 bases between. The CDR3 has 17 residues. This chain's CDR3 is CASSPGYRELMNTEAFF. The CDR3 nucleotides are TGTGCCAGTAGTCCCGGGTACAGGGAGCTAATGAACACTGAAGCTTTCTTT.

The V call is TRBV18, the J call TRBJ1-2; 7 nucleotides line up with TRBD1. The trim removed 5 bases at V and 3 bases at J, leaving 9 bases unmatched. Looked up from germline, CDR1 is KGHSH and CDR2 is LQKENI. The CDR3 has 15 residues. The CDR3 bases are TGTGCCAGCTCAAGGGGGCGGACGGGAGACTATGGCTACACCTTC. Its protein product is CASSRGRTGDYGYTF. The variable domain in full, with the rest retrieved from reference TRBV18 and TRBJ1-2, is NAGVMQNPRHLVRRRGQEARLRCSPMKGHSHVYWYRQLPEEGLKFMVYLQKENIIDESGMPKERFSAEFPKEGPSILRIQQVVRGDSAAYFCASSRGRTGDYGYTFGSGTRLTVV.

This sequence joins TRBV10-3 and TRBJ1-1, with TRBD1 matching 10 bases. After removal of 8 bases from V and 5 bases from J, the junction contained 5 bases not matched to a gene. The CDR3 is 13 amino acids. Looked up from germline, CDR1 is ENHRY and CDR2 is SYGVKD. CDR3 bases: TGTGCCATCGGGGACAGGGGTGGAACTGAAGCTTTCTTT. Translated: CAIGDRGGTEAFF.

The DNA for the CDR3 is TGCAGTGCTAGTGCACAGGGGCAGGATTCACCCCTCCACTTT. Residues: CSASAQGQDSPLHF. The rearrangement links TRBV20-1 to TRBJ1-6; 7 bases map to TRBD1. The germline V gene has CDR1 DFQATT and CDR2 SNEGSKA (reference sequence). The CDR3 runs 14 residues. After removal of 3 bases from V and 8 bases from J, the junction contained 7 bases not matched to a gene.

The J gene is TRBJ1-1, the V gene TRBV11-2, with 8 positions matching TRBD1. Germline V gives CDR1 SGHAT, CDR2 FQNNGV. Germline trimming cut 5 bases from V and 5 bases from J; bases unmatched to any gene: 19. This CDR3 comprises 18 residues. DNA for the CDR3: TGTGCCAGCAGCAACTCTCAGGGGGCAGCCCTATTAGGTACTGAAGCTTTCTTT. This encodes CASSNSQGAALLGTEAFF.

This chain joins TRBV5-4 and TRBJ2-1; 7 positions agree with TRBD1. The CDR3 runs to 14 residues. Germline V lookup: CDR1 SGHNT, CDR2 YYREEE (reference sequence). V shed 4 bases, J shed 5 bases, and the junction held 6 bases outside the gene matches. CDR3 bases: TGTGCCAGCAGCCAACAGGGGCGTCACAATGAGCAGTTCTTC. Its translation: CASSQQGRHNEQFF.

The chain links TRBV5-4 to TRBJ2-1; a weak D match, TRBD2 (5 bases). Between the trimmed V and J ends, which lost 5 bases and 0 bases, there was a span of 15 bases. The CDR3 loop spans 16 amino acids. Germline loops: CDR1 SGHNT, CDR2 YYREEE (reference sequence). CDR3 DNA sequence: TGTGCCAGCAGTCAGAATATAGCGAACTCCTACAATGAGCAGTTCTTC. Protein: CASSQNIANSYNEQFF.

The genes are TRBV7-3 and TRBJ1-1; 9 bases align to TRBD1. The CDR3 runs to 12 residues. Germline V gene lookup returns CDR1 SGHTA and CDR2 FQGTGA. V lost 11 bases to trimming and J lost 3 bases; unmatched junction nucleotides: 4. CDR3 DNA sequence: TGTGCCGGCGGACAGGGGTACACTGAAGCTTTCTTT. This encodes CAGGQGYTEAFF.

In its sample, this clone was seen a few times. The J gene is TRBJ1-6, the V gene TRBV15; D perhaps matches TRBD1 (5 bases). CDR3 length equals 15 residues. Germline V lookup: CDR1 LNHNV, CDR2 YYDKDF (reference sequence). V was shortened by 0 bases and J by 12 bases, with 15 bases between the two germline ends. CDR3: CATSREGDSRIPLHF. The CDR3 DNA reads as TGTGCCACCAGCAGAGAAGGAGACAGCCGGATACCCCTCCACTTT.

The CDR3 region is CAASGGSYEQYF. The CDR3 nucleotides read TGTGCCGCGAGCGGGGGGTCCTACGAGCAGTACTTC. The chain is built from TRBV11-2 and TRBJ2-7, with 9 bases that match TRBD2. With V trimmed by 11 bases and J by 1 base, 3 bases remained unmatched. The V gene's germline CDR1 is SGHAT and CDR2 FQNNGV. The CDR3 has 12 residues.

This clone was counted once. The chain has TRBV10-2 and TRBJ1-2; tentative D call: TRBD1 (6 bases). CDR1 and CDR2 (germline): WSHSY, SAAADI. The CDR3 spans 15 residues. V was clipped by 0 bases and J by 5 bases, with 13 bases between them. The CDR3 DNA reads as TGCGCCAGCAGTGAGTCTGGGGGGCGGAGGTATGGCTACACCTTC. Translating gives CASSESGGRRYGYTF.

The chain carries TRBV5-1 and TRBJ1-2; D is unclear. The CDR3 length is 15 residues. Germline V gene sequence: CDR1 SGHRS, CDR2 YFSETQ. V lost 0 bases and J 4 bases, leaving 13 bases between the germline ends. The CDR3 loop is CASSLEATAIYGYTF. The CDR3 nucleotides read TGCGCCAGCAGCTTGGAGGCCACAGCCATCTATGGCTACACCTTC.

This sequence joins TRBV14 and TRBJ1-6; D perhaps matches TRBD1 (5 bases). The V end lost 1 base, the J end lost 5 bases, and 12 bases lay between the germline ends. Germline CDR1 SGHDN, CDR2 FVKESK. The CDR3 contains 16 residues. CDR3 sequence (DNA): TGTGCCAGCAGCCAAGTTGGGGCAGGGCATAATTCACCCCTCCACTTT. This encodes CASSQVGAGHNSPLHF.

J is TRBJ2-2 and V is TRBV12-5, with 10 bases that match TRBD1. The J segment lost 6 bases and the V segment lost 1 base, leaving 2 bases of the junction unmatched. The V gene's germline CDR1 is LGHNT and CDR2 FRNRAP. There are 15 residues in the CDR3. In DNA form, the CDR3 reads TGTGCTAGTGGTTTGGAGACAGGGGGCTCCGGGGAGCTGTTTTTT. Protein sequence: CASGLETGGSGELFF.

This sequence joins TRBV11-3 and TRBJ2-3; 9 positions match TRBD1. CDR1 and CDR2 from the germline V gene are SGHNT and YENEEA. The trim removed 2 bases at V and 4 bases at J, leaving 4 bases unmatched. The CDR3 loop spans 15 amino acids. The CDR3 loop is CASSLRDRESDTQYF. The CDR3 DNA follows: TGTGCCAGCAGCTTAAGGGACAGGGAGTCAGATACGCAGTATTTT. The whole variable domain, filled in from reference TRBV11-3 and TRBJ2-3, reads EAGVVQSPRYKIIEKKQPVAFWCNPISGHNTLYWYLQNLGQGPELLIRYENEEAVDDSQLPKDRFSAERLKGVDSTLKIQPAELGDSAVYLCASSLRDRESDTQYFGPGTRLTVL.

V is TRBV29-1 and J is TRBJ1-5, with TRBD1 matching over 7 bases. CDR1 and CDR2 (germline): SQVTM, ANQGSEA. The V and J ends lost 6 bases and 7 bases, in that order; junction bases with no gene match: 9. This CDR3 has 13 amino acids. CDR3 sequence: CSVVDRVGQPQHF. The CDR3 region has the DNA TGCAGCGTCGTAGACAGGGTTGGACAGCCCCAGCATTTT.

This clone was observed a single time. The chain joins TRBV7-8 to TRBJ1-5, with D perhaps TRBD1 (5 bases). The CDR3 is 15 residues long. Trimming shortened V by 3 bases and J by 2 bases, and 11 bases separated the two germline ends. CDR1 SGHVS and CDR2 FQNEAQ come from the germline V gene. This CDR3 is CASSFGARGNQPQHF. Here the CDR3 DNA reads TGTGCCAGCAGCTTTGGGGCGCGGGGCAATCAGCCCCAGCATTTT.

The rearrangement joins TRBV21-1 to TRBJ1-1; the tabulated D call, TRBD1, remains unverified against the DNA. TRBV21-1 is tagged as a pseudogene. This CDR3 is 14 amino acids long. CDR3 bases: TGTGCCAGCAGAAACCGGGACACGAACACTGAAGCTTTCTTT. This gives the protein CASRNRDTNTEAFF.

The genes are TRBV9 and TRBJ2-3; D ambiguous. V shed 1 base and J shed 2 bases, with 11 bases lying between them. The germline CDR1 and CDR2 sequences are SGDLS and YYNGEE. The CDR3 contains 15 residues. Here the CDR3 reads CASSVFGAPTDTQYF. The CDR3 DNA sequence: TGTGCCAGCAGCGTATTTGGTGCTCCCACAGATACGCAGTATTTT.

The gene calls are TRBV11-3 and TRBJ2-3; 11 nucleotides align to TRBD2. Germline loops: CDR1 SGHNT, CDR2 YENEEA. This CDR3 comprises 19 residues. With 2 bases clipped from V and 2 bases from J, the junction kept 12 bases outside the gene matches. The CDR3 sequence: CASSLPGGASGGSTDTQYF. DNA of the CDR3: TGTGCCAGCAGCTTACCGGGGGGGGCTAGCGGGGGGTCCACAGATACGCAGTATTTT.